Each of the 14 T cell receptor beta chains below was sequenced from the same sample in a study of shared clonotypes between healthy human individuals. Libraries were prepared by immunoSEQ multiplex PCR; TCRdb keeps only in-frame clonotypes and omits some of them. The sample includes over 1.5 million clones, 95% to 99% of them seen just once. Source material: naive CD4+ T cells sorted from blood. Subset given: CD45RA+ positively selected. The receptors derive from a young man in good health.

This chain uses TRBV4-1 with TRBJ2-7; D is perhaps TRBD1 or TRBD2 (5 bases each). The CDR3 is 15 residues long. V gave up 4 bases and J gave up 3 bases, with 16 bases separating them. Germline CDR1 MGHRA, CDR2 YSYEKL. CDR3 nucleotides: TGCGCCAGCAGCCGAGCCGACGGGGCCGTCTACGAGCAGTACTTC. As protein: CASSRADGAVYEQYF.

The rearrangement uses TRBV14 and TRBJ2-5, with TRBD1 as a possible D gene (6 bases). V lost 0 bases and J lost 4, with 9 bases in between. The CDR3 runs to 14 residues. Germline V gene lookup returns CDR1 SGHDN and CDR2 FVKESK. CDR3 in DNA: TGTGCCAGCAGCCAAGATCGACAGGTAGAGACCCAGTACTTC. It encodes CASSQDRQVETQYF.

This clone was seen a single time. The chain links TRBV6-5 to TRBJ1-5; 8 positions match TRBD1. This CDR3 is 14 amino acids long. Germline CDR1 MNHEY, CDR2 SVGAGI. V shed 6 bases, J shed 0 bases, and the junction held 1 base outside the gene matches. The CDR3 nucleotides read TGTGCCAGCAGAGGACAGGGTAGCAATCAGCCCCAGCATTTT. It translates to CASRGQGSNQPQHF.

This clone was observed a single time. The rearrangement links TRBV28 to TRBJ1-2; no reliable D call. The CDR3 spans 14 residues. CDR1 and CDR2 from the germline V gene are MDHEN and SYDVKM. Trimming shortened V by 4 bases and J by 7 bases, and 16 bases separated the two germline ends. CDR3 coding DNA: TGTGCCAGCAGTTCCCCCGCTGGACCCGGTGGCTACACCTTC. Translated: CASSSPAGPGGYTF.

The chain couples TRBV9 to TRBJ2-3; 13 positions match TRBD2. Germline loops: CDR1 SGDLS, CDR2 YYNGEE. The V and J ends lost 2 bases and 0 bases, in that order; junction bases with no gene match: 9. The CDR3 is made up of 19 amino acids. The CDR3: CASSVSGLAGVPSTDTQYF. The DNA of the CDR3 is TGTGCCAGCAGCGTTAGTGGACTAGCGGGAGTGCCTAGCACAGATACGCAGTATTTT.

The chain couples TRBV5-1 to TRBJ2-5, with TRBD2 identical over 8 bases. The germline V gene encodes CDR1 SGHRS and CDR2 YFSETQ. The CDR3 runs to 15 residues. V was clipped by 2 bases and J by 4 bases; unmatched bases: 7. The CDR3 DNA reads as TGCGCCAGCAGCTTCACGGGAGGGCCGGGAGAGACCCAGTACTTC. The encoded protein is CASSFTGGPGETQYF. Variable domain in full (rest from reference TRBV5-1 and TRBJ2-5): KAGVTQTPRYLIKTRGQQVTLSCSPISGHRSVSWYQQTPGQGLQFLFEYFSETQRNKGNFPGRFSGRQFSNSRSEMNVSTLELGDSALYLCASSFTGGPGETQYFGPGTRLLVL.

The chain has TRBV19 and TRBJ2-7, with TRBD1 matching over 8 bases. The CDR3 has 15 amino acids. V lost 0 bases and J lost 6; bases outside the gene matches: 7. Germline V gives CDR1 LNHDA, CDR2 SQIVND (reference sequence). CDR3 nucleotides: TGTGCCAGTAGTATAGAAGGTCAGGGGGCTGCCGAGCAGTACTTC. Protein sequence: CASSIEGQGAAEQYF. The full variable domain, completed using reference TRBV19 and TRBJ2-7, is DGGITQSPKYLFRKEGQNVTLSCEQNLNHDAMYWYRQDPGQGLRLIYYSQIVNDFQKGDIAEGYSVSREKKESFPLTVTSAQKNPTAFYLCASSIEGQGAAEQYFGPGTRLTVT.

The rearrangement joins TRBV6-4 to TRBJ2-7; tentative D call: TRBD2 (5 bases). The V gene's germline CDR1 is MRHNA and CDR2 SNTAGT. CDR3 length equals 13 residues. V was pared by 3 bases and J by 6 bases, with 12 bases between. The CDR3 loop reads CASSEYQRGEQYF. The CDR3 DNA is TGTGCCAGCAGTGAGTACCAACGGGGCGAGCAGTACTTC.

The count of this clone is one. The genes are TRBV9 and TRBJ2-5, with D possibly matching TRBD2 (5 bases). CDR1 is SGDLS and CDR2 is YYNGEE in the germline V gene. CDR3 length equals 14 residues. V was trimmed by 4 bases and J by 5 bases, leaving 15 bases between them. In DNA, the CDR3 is TGTGCCAGCAGCCCCTATCCTTCGGGGGAGACCCAGTACTTC. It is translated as CASSPYPSGETQYF.

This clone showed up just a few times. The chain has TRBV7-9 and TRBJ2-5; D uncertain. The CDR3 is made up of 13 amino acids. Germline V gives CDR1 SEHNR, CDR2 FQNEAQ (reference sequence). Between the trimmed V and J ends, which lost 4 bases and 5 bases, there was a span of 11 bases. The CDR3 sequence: CASSSRVVETQYF. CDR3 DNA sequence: TGTGCCAGCAGCTCCCGAGTTGTGGAGACCCAGTACTTC.

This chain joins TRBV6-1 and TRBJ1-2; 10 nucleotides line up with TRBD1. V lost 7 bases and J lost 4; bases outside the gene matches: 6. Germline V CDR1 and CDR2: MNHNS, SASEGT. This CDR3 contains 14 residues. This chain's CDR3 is CASNPTGGIYGYTF. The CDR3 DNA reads TGTGCCAGCAATCCGACAGGGGGCATCTATGGCTACACCTTC.

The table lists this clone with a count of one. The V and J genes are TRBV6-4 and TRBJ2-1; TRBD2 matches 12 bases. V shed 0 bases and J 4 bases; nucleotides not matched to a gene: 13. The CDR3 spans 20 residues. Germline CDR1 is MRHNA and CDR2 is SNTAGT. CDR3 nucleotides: TGTGCCAGCAGTGACTCGCGTCGTCTAGCGGGAGGGACCTATTACAATGAGCAGTTCTTC. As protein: CASSDSRRLAGGTYYNEQFF.

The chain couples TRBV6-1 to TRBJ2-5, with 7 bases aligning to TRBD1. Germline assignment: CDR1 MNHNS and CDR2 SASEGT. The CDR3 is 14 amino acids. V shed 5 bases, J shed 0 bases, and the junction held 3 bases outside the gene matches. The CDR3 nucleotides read TGTGCCAGCAGTAGGACAGGCTACCAAGAGACCCAGTACTTC. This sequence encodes CASSRTGYQETQYF.

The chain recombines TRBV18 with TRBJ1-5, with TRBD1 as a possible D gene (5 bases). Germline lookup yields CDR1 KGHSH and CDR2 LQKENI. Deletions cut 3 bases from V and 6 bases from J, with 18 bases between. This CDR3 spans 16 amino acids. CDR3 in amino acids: CASSPLQGTAGQPQHF. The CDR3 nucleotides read TGTGCCAGCTCACCTCTTCAGGGTACGGCGGGTCAGCCCCAGCATTTT.